This T cell receptor beta chain was documented in a study of beta chain features in type 1 diabetes (dated by TCRdb to the late 2010s). Broadly, across the study: Mean age, gender distribution, total cell number and subset yield did not differ between patients and healthy donors. A total of around 110,000,000 sorted cells were examined across all samples, and RNA yield correlated strongly with the number of cells per subset. The study compared TCRB repertoires of sorted circulating CD4+ T cell subsets between recently diagnosed type 1 diabetes patients and matched healthy donors. Whereas all 28 donors provided naive and central memory subsets, regulatory and stem cell-like memory subsets were isolated from just 8 patients and about eight healthy donors.

The entire amount of isolated RNA was reverse transcribed using the High Capacity cDNA Reverse Transcription Kit, so the sequenced TCRB transcripts were expressed ones. Deep immunoSEQ sequencing was performed on naive, central memory and regulatory T cell samples, with an average of roughly 3.3 million total reads per sample. Sorted cells were lysed in RLT buffer, and RNA was extracted using DNase-treated RNeasy Micro or Mini kits according to cell number. To prevent cross-contamination, each cell subset was processed individually, whereas patient and healthy donor samples were processed jointly. The immunoSEQ multiplex PCR was used to amplify TCRB sequences from cDNA, yielding 87-bp fragments that span the CDR3 region. Sequencing of the amplicons was done on the Illumina HiSeq platform. The source study handled its data this way. Synthetic template baselines were used to correct PCR bias computationally, reads within Hamming distance 2 were collapsed, and singletons that could not be merged were discarded. Reads were aligned to IMGT to assign V, D and J genes, CDR3 length, and insertions or deletions at six rearrangement sites. Within each subset, clonotype counts were normalized to sorted cell number, after which true diversity and Gini coefficients were computed with the tcR R package. The overlap coefficient, calculated on TCRB nucleotide sequences, was used to quantify repertoire sharing. Out-of-frame TCRB sequences from naive cells were analyzed as a proxy for the pre-selection repertoire. The table was pulled from immuneACCESS by TCRdb, which kept in-frame rearrangements only. Such tables lose some clones; where checked, under half of the loss comes from unresolved V genes, and the rest has no known cause. Clonal size and the V and J genes are those of that table, whereas D and trimming came from the DNA. The sample records around 500,000 clones, about 10% of which are singletons. The ten biggest clones cover 0.046% of the sample.

The full study reports these points: Because cDNA was sequenced instead of genomic DNA, activated cells with high expression could be over-represented, although the groups did not differ in activation or CD3 levels. Because small numbers of individuals were included in the HLA sub-analyses, any influence of HLA type on TCRB rearrangement was left unresolved. PCR might favor shorter templates, but patient and control samples were amplified and corrected together, so any skew would affect both groups equally. A moderate but significant shortening of TCRB CDR3 length was observed in type 1 diabetes patients in all four CD4+ subsets. Naive, central memory and regulatory TCRB repertoires appeared more similar among patients than among healthy donors. At VDJ recombination sites, patients with type 1 diabetes made fewer insertions and deleted more nucleotides, a pattern implying thymic rearrangement abnormalities.

From the germline V gene, CDR1 is SGHTA and CDR2 is FQGNSA. V is reduced by 5 bases and J by 2 bases, leaving a spacing of 5 bases between them. The cysteine opens and the phenylalanine closes a CDR3 of 12 amino acids. Just CDR3 DNA is preserved here, 36 bases in frame from base 1. This clone was observed a handful of times. The antigen it recognizes is unknown. Base qualities are not recorded, but no much larger clone differs from it by a single base. A single peripheral blood draw of around 0.11 L on average was collected from each donor into heparinised tubes. A BD FACSAria II was used to sort naive, central memory, regulatory and stem cell-like memory CD4+ T cells with a panel that included CD45RO, CCR7, CD25, CD127, CD95 and CD27. All sorted populations exceeded 95% purity. PBMCs were isolated right away by Lymphoprep density gradient centrifugation and were stained directly, without culture. So that batch effects would be minimized, each experiment stained and sorted samples in pairs, pairing one healthy donor with one patient.

Recombination joined TRBV7-2 with TRBJ2-3; TRBD2 might be the D gene, on 5 matching bases. The sample comprised naive CD4+ T cells from blood. What the cell subset or site label conveys for this sample: true naive CD4+ T cells. This receptor was identified in a woman aged 18-35 years in good health. The CDR3 region: CASSRDTDTQYF. The DNA reads as follows: TGTGCCAGCAGCCGGGACACAGATACGCAGTATTTT.